The T cell receptor (beta chain) described here comes from a study of graft-versus-host responses after intestinal transplantation. Study as a whole: Those transplanted obtained multivisceral, liver-intestinal, or isolated intestinal grafts.

Unmatched junction bases numbered 5, after V lost 6 bases and J lost 6 bases. Per germline, CDR1 MNHNS and CDR2 SASEGT. The CDR3 spans 14 residues. Study-wide results and caveats: Detection of GvH clones occurred in recipient marrow, and some had their first appearance in ileum or blood. Subjects displaying graft-donor T cell macrochimerism possessed elevated graft-versus-host to host-versus-graft clonal ratios inside allografts.

As for this clone: Antigen: not known.

TCRdb keeps only in-frame clones here, not all; method: immunoSEQ multiplex PCR. The sample yields approximately 120,000 clones, around nine tenths seen once. This receptor was identified in a human donor who received an intestinal transplant. The chain joins TRBV6-1 to TRBJ1-6; 7 bases match TRBD1. The sample here was unstimulated CD4+ T cells sorted from spleen or lymph node cells, taken before intestinal transplant. The CDR3 coding sequence is TGTGCCAGCAGCCCAGGGGGGAGTAATTCACCCCTCCACTTT. Protein sequence: CASSPGGSNSPLHF.